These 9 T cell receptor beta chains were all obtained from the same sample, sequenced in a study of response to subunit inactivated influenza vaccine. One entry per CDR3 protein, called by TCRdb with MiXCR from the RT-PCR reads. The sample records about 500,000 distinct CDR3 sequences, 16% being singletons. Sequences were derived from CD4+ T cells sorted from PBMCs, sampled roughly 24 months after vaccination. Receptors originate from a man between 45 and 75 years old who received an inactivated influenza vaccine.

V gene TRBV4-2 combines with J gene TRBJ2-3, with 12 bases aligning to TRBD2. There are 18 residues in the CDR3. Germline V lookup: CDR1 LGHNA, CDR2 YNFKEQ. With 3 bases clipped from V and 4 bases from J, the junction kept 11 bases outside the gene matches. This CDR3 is CASSHIGLAGGQADTQYF. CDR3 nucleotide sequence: TGTGCCAGCAGCCACATCGGGCTAGCGGGAGGGCAGGCAGATACGCAGTATTTT.

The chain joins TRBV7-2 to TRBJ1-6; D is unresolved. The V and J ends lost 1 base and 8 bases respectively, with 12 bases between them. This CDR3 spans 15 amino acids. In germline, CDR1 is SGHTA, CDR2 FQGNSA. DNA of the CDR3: TGTGCCAGCAGCTTAGTAGGGCGCGTAGATTCACCCCTCCACTTT. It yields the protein CASSLVGRVDSPLHF.

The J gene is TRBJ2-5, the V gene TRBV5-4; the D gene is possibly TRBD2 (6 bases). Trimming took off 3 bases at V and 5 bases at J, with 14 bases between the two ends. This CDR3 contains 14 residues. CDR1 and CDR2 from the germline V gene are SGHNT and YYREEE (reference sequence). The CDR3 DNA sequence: TGTGCCAGCAGCTCTCGGGGCGGGGCCGAGACCCAGTACTTC. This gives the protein CASSSRGGAETQYF.

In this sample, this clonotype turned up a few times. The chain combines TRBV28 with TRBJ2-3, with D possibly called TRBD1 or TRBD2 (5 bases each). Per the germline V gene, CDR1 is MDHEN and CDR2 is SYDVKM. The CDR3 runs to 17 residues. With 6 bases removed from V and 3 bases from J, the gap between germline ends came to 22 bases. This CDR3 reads CASSPRLFVGVTDTQYF. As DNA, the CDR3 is TGTGCCAGCAGCCCCCGGCTTTTTGTGGGGGTGACAGATACGCAGTATTTT.

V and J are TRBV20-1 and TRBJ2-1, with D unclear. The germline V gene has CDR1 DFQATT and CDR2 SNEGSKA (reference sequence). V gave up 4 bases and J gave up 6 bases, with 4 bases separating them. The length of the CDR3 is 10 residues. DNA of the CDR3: TGCAGTGCTACTAGCAATGAGCAGTTCTTC. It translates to CSATSNEQFF.

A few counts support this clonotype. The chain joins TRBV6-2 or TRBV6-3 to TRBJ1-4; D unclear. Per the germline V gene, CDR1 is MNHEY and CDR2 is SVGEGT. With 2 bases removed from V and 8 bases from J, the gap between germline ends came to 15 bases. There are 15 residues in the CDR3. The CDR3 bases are TGTGCCAGCAGTTACATGGGCCAGCCTCGGGAAAAACTGTTTTTT. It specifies CASSYMGQPREKLFF.

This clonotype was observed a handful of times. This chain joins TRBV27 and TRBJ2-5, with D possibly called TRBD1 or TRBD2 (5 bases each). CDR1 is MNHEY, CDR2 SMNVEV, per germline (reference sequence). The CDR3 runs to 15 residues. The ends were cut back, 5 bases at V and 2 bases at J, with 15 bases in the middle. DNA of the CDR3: TGTGCCAGCAGTCCAGGGCGATGGGAGCAAGAGACCCAGTACTTC. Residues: CASSPGRWEQETQYF.

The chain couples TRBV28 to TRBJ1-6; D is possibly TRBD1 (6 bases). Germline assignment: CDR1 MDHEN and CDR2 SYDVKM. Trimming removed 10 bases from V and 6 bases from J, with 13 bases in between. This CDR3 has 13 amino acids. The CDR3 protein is CANRGAANSPLHF. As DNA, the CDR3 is TGTGCCAACCGGGGGGCCGCTAATTCACCCCTCCACTTT.

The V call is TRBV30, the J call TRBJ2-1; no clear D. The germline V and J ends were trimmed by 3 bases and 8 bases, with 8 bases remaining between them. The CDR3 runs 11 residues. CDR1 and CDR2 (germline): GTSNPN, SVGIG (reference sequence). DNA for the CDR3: TGTGCCTGGAGCAAGCTCCATGAGCAGTTCTTC. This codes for CAWSKLHEQFF.